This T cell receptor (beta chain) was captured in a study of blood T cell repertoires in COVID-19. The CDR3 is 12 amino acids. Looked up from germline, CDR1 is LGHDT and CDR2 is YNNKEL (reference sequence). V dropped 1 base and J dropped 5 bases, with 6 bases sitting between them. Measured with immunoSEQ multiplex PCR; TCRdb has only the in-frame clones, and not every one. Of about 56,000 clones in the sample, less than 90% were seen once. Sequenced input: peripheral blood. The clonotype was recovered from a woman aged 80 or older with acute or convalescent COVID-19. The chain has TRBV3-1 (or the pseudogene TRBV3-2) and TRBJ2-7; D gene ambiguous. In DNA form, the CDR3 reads TGTGCCAGCAGCCAAGGTACTAACGAGCAGTACTTC. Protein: CASSQGTNEQYF.